These 10 T cell receptor beta chains were sequenced from one sample in a study of T cells after posttransplantation cyclophosphamide. Libraries were prepared by immunoSEQ multiplex PCR; TCRdb keeps only in-frame clonotypes and omits some of them. The sample was found to contain around 6,700 clones, and every one recurs. Treatment was busulfan-fludarabine conditioning, a marrow graft, and cyclophosphamide on days +3 and +4. Specimen: PBMCs, collected after an allogeneic stem cell transplant with post-transplant cyclophosphamide. The receptors originated from a male patient aged 25 to 39 who received an allogeneic stem cell transplant from an unrelated donor, was CMV-positive, and had acute and chronic GVHD. Part of the T cell pool may stem from the graft donor.

This clone was seen at least ten times. V gene TRBV4-2 combines with J gene TRBJ2-3; D is ambiguous. Trimming took 0 bases from V and 7 from J, leaving 5 bases between them. The CDR3 contains 12 residues. Germline V gives CDR1 LGHNA, CDR2 YNFKEQ. CDR3 coding DNA: TGTGCCAGCAGCCAAGAGGCACATACGCAGTATTTT. Translation gives CASSQEAHTQYF.

This clone was detected many times. The rearrangement uses TRBV7-8 and TRBJ1-4; the match to TRBD1 covers 12 bases. This CDR3 is built from 16 residues. Germline lookup yields CDR1 SGHVS and CDR2 FQNEAQ. V dropped 5 bases and J dropped 5; count of bases not matched to a gene: 6. Here the CDR3 reads CASSTPGQGANEKLFF. The CDR3 DNA is TGTGCCAGCAGCACACCGGGACAGGGGGCGAATGAAAAACTGTTTTTT. Full variable domain (outside the CDR3, taken from reference TRBV7-8 and TRBJ1-4): GAGVSQSPRYKVAKRGQDVALRCDPISGHVSLFWYQQALGQGPEFLTYFQNEAQLDKSGLPSDRFFAERPEGSVSTLKIQRTQQEDSAVYLCASSTPGQGANEKLFFGSGTQLSVL.

This clone is labeled medium-sized. CDR3 region: CASSWTGQGTEAFF. In DNA, the CDR3 is TGTGCCAGCAGCTGGACAGGGCAGGGGACTGAAGCTTTCTTT. The rearrangement joins TRBV11-3 to TRBJ1-1; TRBD1 agrees at 8 bases. V lost 4 bases to trimming and J lost 5 bases; unmatched junction nucleotides: 6. CDR3 length: 14 amino acids. From germline, CDR1 is SGHNT and CDR2 YENEEA. The complete variable domain, with remaining parts taken from reference TRBV11-3 and TRBJ1-1, reads EAGVVQSPRYKIIEKKQPVAFWCNPISGHNTLYWYLQNLGQGPELLIRYENEEAVDDSQLPKDRFSAERLKGVDSTLKIQPAELGDSAVYLCASSWTGQGTEAFFGQGTRLTVV.

This clone is labeled medium-sized. The V gene is TRBV4-3, the J gene TRBJ1-1; 8 positions match TRBD1. Germline CDR1 and CDR2: LGHNA and YSLEER. The CDR3 runs 16 residues. V was pared by 4 bases and J by 11 bases, with 18 bases of the junction left unmatched. The CDR3 here is CASSPQFPGGEERAFF. The DNA of the CDR3 is TGCGCCAGCAGCCCACAATTTCCAGGGGGCGAGGAGCGGGCTTTCTTT.

This clone was seen at least ten times. This chain links TRBV7-2 with TRBJ1-1; D is uncertain. V was shortened by 4 bases and J by 2 bases, with 8 bases between the two germline ends. The V gene's germline CDR1 is SGHTA and CDR2 FQGNSA. The CDR3 loop spans 13 amino acids. This CDR3 is CASSYGKNTEAFF. The CDR3 coding sequence is TGTGCCAGCAGCTACGGGAAAAACACTGAAGCTTTCTTT.

This clone was seen many times. The chain couples TRBV11-2 to TRBJ2-7; possible D gene TRBD1, 5 bases. Trimming took 1 base from V and 2 from J, leaving 9 bases between them. The CDR3 totals 14 residues. Germline loops: CDR1 SGHAT, CDR2 FQNNGV. As DNA, the CDR3 is TGTGCCAGCAGCTTAGGGGGCAGAACCTACGAGCAGTACTTC. Translation gives CASSLGGRTYEQYF.

This clone was counted at least ten times. The chain recombines TRBV18 with TRBJ1-4; D unresolved. This CDR3 spans 13 amino acids. Between the trimmed V and J ends, which lost 3 bases and 6 bases, there was a span of 8 bases. Germline-derived CDR1 and CDR2 are KGHSH and LQKENI. CDR3 coding DNA: TGTGCCAGCTCACCCCGGGAGGATGAAAAACTGTTTTTT. It codes for CASSPREDEKLFF.

This clone was detected ten times or more. The V and J genes are TRBV5-5 and TRBJ2-7; D might be TRBD1 (6 bases). The CDR3 has 14 residues. The V end lost 3 bases, the J end lost 4 bases, and 14 bases lay between the germline ends. Germline lookup yields CDR1 SGHKS and CDR2 YYEKEE (reference sequence). CDR3 sequence reads: CASSWVTQGYEQYF. Written as DNA, the CDR3 is TGTGCCAGCAGCTGGGTTACACAGGGATACGAGCAGTACTTC.

This clone was picked up many times. The chain is built from TRBV5-4 and TRBJ2-7, with a possible D match to TRBD1 (6 bases). CDR1 SGHNT and CDR2 YYREEE come from the germline V gene (reference sequence). The CDR3 sequence is 14 residues long. V was clipped by 4 bases and J by 0 bases, with 11 bases between them. The CDR3: CASSRDRSSYEQYF. The CDR3 DNA is TGTGCCAGCAGCCGTGACAGGAGCTCCTACGAGCAGTACTTC. The variable domain in full, with the rest retrieved from reference TRBV5-4 and TRBJ2-7, is ETGVTQSPTHLIKTRGQQVTLRCSSQSGHNTVSWYQQALGQGPQFIFQYYREEENGRGNFPPRFSGLQFPNYSSELNVNALELDDSALYLCASSRDRSSYEQYFGPGTRLTVT.

This clone was detected ten times or more. The chain employs TRBV29-1 and TRBJ2-7; D is uncertain. From germline, CDR1 is SQVTM and CDR2 ANQGSEA. The CDR3 length is 10 residues. The ends were cut back, 5 bases at V and 5 bases at J, with 7 bases in the middle. The CDR3 here is CSVQFHEQYF. CDR3 coding DNA: TGCAGCGTTCAGTTCCACGAGCAGTACTTC.